This T cell receptor beta chain was observed in a study of blood T cell repertoires in COVID-19. Across the study: Samples representing acute and convalescent COVID-19 were sourced from the United States, Italy and Spain. Sources were T cells, B-cell-depleted T cells, or PBMCs; the material itself was cDNA or gDNA.

Trimming removed 9 bases from V and 0 bases from J; junction bases left unmatched: 7. CDR1 LNHDA and CDR2 SQIVND come from the germline V gene (reference sequence). This CDR3 has 17 amino acids. Original analysis: Amplifying reference gene primers gave estimates of nucleated cell counts. The data were produced by immunoSEQ multiplex PCR, yet TCRdb's version contains in-frame clones alone and is incomplete. V, J and clone size reflect that table, while D and trimming were determined from the DNA. The sample comprises around 250,000 clones, roughly 85% of which are singletons, and 3.5% to 5.5% rests with the top ten.

Material: peripheral blood. The TCR comes from a man aged 55-75 years who had recovered from COVID-19. This chain connects TRBV19 to TRBJ2-6; TRBD1 aligns across 11 bases. The CDR3 loop reads CASMGTGGVSGANVLTF. CDR3 coding DNA: TGTGCCAGCATGGGGACAGGGGGGGTCTCTGGGGCCAACGTCCTGACTTTC.